The subject of this entry is one T cell receptor (beta chain). Its target is not known. Amplification used 60 Vbeta primers and 13 Jbeta primers. As handled by the study authors: Counted up in a later analysis, unique TCR beta chains came to about 83 million, with around 11 million shared. The protocol was immunoSEQ multiplex PCR, while the TCRdb copy is restricted to in-frame clones and leaves out a portion. That table gives V, J and clone size, and the DNA gave D and trimming. The sample yields around 170,000 clones, more than 75% seen once. The data were taken from a study of cytomegalovirus exposure and HLA in healthy donors. Whole-study results and caveats: As was reported, the classifier diagnosed cytomegalovirus status with high specificity and sensitivity. Earlier findings revealed that most TCR beta V segments proved productive either about 87% or about 30% of the time. In vitro testing confirmed a few CMV-associated chains as specific for CMV antigens.

There are 14 residues in the CDR3. The V gene's germline CDR1 is MNHEY and CDR2 SMNVEV (reference sequence). V shed 5 bases, J shed 8 bases, and the junction held 4 bases outside the gene matches. Sequences were obtained from PBMCs. J is TRBJ2-2 and V is TRBV27, with TRBD1 matching over 11 bases. The receptor's source is a male donor in good health and CMV-seronegative. The CDR3 region is CASSLGQGVGELFF. In DNA form, the CDR3 reads TGTGCCAGCAGTCTGGGACAGGGGGTTGGGGAGCTGTTTTTT.